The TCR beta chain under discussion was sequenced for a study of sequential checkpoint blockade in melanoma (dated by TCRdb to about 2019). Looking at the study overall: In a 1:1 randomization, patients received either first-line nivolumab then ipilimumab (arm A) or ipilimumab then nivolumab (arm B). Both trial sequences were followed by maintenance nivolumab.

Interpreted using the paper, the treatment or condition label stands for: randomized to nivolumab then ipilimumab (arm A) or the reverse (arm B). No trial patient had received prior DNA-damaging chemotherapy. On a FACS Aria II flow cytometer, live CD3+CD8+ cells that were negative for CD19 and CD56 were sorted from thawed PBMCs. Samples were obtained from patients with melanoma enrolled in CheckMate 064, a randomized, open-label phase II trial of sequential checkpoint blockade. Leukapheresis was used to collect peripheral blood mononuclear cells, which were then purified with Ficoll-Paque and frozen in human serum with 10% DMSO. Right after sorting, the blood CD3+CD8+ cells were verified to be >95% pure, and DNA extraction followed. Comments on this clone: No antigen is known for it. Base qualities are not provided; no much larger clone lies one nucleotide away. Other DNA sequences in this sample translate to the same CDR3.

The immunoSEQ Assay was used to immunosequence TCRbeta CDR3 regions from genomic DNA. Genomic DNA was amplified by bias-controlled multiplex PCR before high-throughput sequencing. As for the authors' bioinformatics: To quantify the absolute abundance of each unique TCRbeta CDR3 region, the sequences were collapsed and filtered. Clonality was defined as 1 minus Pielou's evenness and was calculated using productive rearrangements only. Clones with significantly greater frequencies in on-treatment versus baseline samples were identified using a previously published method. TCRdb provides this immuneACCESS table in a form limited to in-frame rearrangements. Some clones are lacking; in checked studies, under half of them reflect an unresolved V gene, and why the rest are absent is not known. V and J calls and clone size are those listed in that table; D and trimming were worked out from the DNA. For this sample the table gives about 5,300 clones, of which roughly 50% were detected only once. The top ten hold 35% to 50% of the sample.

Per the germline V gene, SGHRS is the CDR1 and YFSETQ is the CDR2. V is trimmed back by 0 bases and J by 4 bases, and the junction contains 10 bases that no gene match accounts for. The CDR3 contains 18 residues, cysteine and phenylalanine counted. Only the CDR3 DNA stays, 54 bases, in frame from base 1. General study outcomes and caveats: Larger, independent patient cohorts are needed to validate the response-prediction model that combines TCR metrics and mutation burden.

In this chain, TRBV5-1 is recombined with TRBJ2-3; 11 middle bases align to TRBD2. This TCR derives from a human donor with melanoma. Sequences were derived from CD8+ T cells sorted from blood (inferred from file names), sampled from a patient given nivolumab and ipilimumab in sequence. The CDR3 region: CASSLGSPSGGRADTQYF. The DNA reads TGCGCCAGCAGCTTGGGAAGCCCTAGCGGGGGGCGCGCAGATACGCAGTATTTT.